One and the same sample provided the 17 T cell receptor beta chains below, sequenced in a study of Ad26.COV2.S vaccination and SARS-CoV-2 variants. Assay used: immunoSEQ multiplex PCR; TCRdb lists only in-frame clones, some missing. Among around 350,000 clones listed, around 90% were seen once. This sample comprised peripheral blood, obtained after recovery from COVID-19. The receptors originated from a human donor who had recovered from COVID-19.

V and J are TRBV2 and TRBJ1-6, with D possibly TRBD1 on 6 matching bases. The CDR3 loop spans 17 amino acids. CDR1 SNHLY and CDR2 FYNNEI come from the germline V gene. The germline V and J ends were trimmed by 5 bases and 0 bases, with 14 bases remaining between them. CDR3 amino acids: CASSSTGKSSYNSPLHF. CDR3 coding DNA: TGTGCCAGCAGTTCTACAGGGAAGAGCTCCTATAATTCACCCCTCCACTTT.

This chain joins TRBV5-1 and TRBJ1-2; D is ambiguous. V shed 0 bases and J shed 4 bases, with 13 bases lying between them. Germline V gene sequence: CDR1 SGHRS, CDR2 YFSETQ. CDR3 length: 15 residues. The CDR3 bases are TGCGCCAGCAGCTTGGCGAACGACGCTAGCTATGGCTACACCTTC. Translation: CASSLANDASYGYTF.

The chain links TRBV24-1 to TRBJ2-1, with no clear D. Trimming took off 7 bases at V and 0 bases at J, with 6 bases between the two ends. Germline values: CDR1 KGHDR, CDR2 SFDVKD. This CDR3 has 13 residues. This CDR3 reads CATSRSSYNEQFF. For the CDR3, the DNA is TGTGCCACCAGCAGAAGCTCCTACAATGAGCAGTTCTTC.

The chain links TRBV7-3 to TRBJ2-3, with D unresolved. The V end was cut by 1 base, the J end by 3 bases, with 8 bases between. The CDR3 contains 14 residues. Germline CDR1 SGHTA, CDR2 FQGTGA. CDR3 sequence (DNA): TGTGCCAGCAGCTTAAGGCAGTATACAGATACGCAGTATTTT. Residues: CASSLRQYTDTQYF. Complete variable domain (other parts from reference TRBV7-3 and TRBJ2-3): GAGVSQTPSNKVTEKGKYVELRCDPISGHTALYWYRQSLGQGPEFLIYFQGTGAADDSGLPNDRFFAVRPEGSVSTLKIQRTERGDSAVYLCASSLRQYTDTQYFGPGTRLTVL.

The J gene is TRBJ1-4, the V gene TRBV7-4; D call uncertain. Germline V gene data show CDR1 as SGHVT and CDR2 as SQSDAQ. This CDR3 comprises 12 residues. V was pared by 7 bases and J by 8 bases, with 11 bases between. The CDR3 DNA follows: TGTGCCAGCACCAAACGGGAAGAAAAACTGTTTTTT. This sequence encodes CASTKREEKLFF. Using reference TRBV7-4 and TRBJ1-4 for the parts outside the CDR3, the full variable domain is GAGVSQSPRYKVAKRGRDVALRCDSISGHVTLYWYRQTLGQGSEVLTYSQSDAQRDKSGRPSGRFSAERPERSVSTLKIQRTEQGDSAVYLCASTKREEKLFFGSGTQLSVL.

The chain uses TRBV9 and TRBJ2-7; tentative D call: TRBD1 (5 bases). Germline assignment: CDR1 SGDLS and CDR2 YYNGEE. The length of the CDR3 is 14 residues. The V and J ends lost 4 bases and 2 bases respectively, with 13 bases between them. The CDR3 nucleotides read TGTGCCAGCAGCCTTCGACAGTCCGCCTACGAGCAGTACTTC. Translating gives CASSLRQSAYEQYF.

The gene calls are TRBV9 and TRBJ2-7; 8 bases line up with TRBD1. The CDR3 is made up of 14 amino acids. The germline V gene encodes CDR1 SGDLS and CDR2 YYNGEE. V was pared by 6 bases and J by 4 bases, with 9 bases of the junction left unmatched. The CDR3 reads CASNLQGQGYEQYF. The CDR3 DNA follows: TGTGCCAGCAACCTCCAAGGACAGGGATACGAGCAGTACTTC.

The J gene is TRBJ2-7, the V gene TRBV7-2; D is uncertain. The germline CDR1 and CDR2 sequences are SGHTA and FQGNSA. The CDR3 length is 13 residues. Trimming took 1 base from V and 3 from J, leaving 7 bases between them. The DNA of the CDR3 is TGTGCCAGCAGCTTAGTTCGCTTCTACGAGCAGTACTTC. Protein product: CASSLVRFYEQYF.

With regard to this clone: The sample carries other DNA sequences with the same CDR3. The rearrangement uses TRBV18 and TRBJ1-6; possible D gene TRBD1, 5 bases. Germline CDR1 KGHSH, CDR2 LQKENI. V lost 2 bases and J 5 bases, leaving 7 bases between the germline ends. This CDR3 comprises 14 residues. The CDR3 here is CASSPGTDNSPLHF. The CDR3 nucleotides read TGTGCCAGCTCACCAGGGACGGATAATTCACCCCTCCACTTT.

The sample holds one count of this clone. This chain uses TRBV7-7 with TRBJ2-2; D is uncertain. The germline gives CDR1 SSHAT, CDR2 FNYEAQ (reference sequence). The CDR3 runs to 14 residues. V gave up 5 bases and J gave up 2 bases, with 9 bases separating them. The CDR3 is CASSLGFNTGELFF. The CDR3 bases are TGTGCCAGCAGCCTGGGGTTCAACACCGGGGAGCTGTTTTTT.

The rearrangement uses TRBV13 and TRBJ1-2; weak D call: TRBD1 (5 bases). Germline loops: CDR1 PRHDT, CDR2 FYEKMQ (reference sequence). The CDR3 length is 15 residues. Between the trimmed V and J ends, which lost 8 bases and 0 bases, there was a span of 16 bases. CDR3 amino acids: CASAGGRSSNYGYTF. CDR3 nucleotide sequence: TGTGCCAGCGCCGGGGGGAGAAGCTCTAACTATGGCTACACCTTC.

The chain employs TRBV5-5 and TRBJ1-1, with TRBD1 matching over 7 bases. CDR1 is SGHKS and CDR2 is YYEKEE in the germline V gene (reference sequence). V lost 0 bases to trimming and J lost 0 bases; unmatched junction nucleotides: 2. CDR3 length: 15 amino acids. The CDR3 DNA follows: TGTGCCAGCAGCTTGGGCGGACAGGTGAACACTGAAGCTTTCTTT. Its protein is CASSLGGQVNTEAFF.

V and J are TRBV15 and TRBJ1-5; 7 nucleotides agree with TRBD1. The germline gives CDR1 LNHNV, CDR2 YYDKDF (reference sequence). V lost 1 base, J lost 5 bases, and 11 bases stayed unmatched. The length of the CDR3 is 17 residues. The CDR3 loop is CATSRARTDRRDQPQHF. For the CDR3, the DNA is TGTGCCACCAGCAGAGCCCGAACGGACAGGCGAGATCAGCCCCAGCATTTT.

The chain recombines TRBV20-1 with TRBJ1-1; tentatively, D is TRBD1 (6 bases). This CDR3 has 11 residues. The V and J ends lost 5 bases and 7 bases respectively, with 11 bases between them. Germline loops: CDR1 DFQATT, CDR2 SNEGSKA (reference sequence). CDR3 nucleotide sequence: TGCAGTGCTCGACAGGCACATGAAGCTTTCTTT. This sequence encodes CSARQAHEAFF.

The V and J genes are TRBV27 and TRBJ1-2; TRBD1 matches 8 bases. J lost 8 bases, V lost 8 bases, and 10 bases had no gene match. Germline values: CDR1 MNHEY, CDR2 SMNVEV (reference sequence). The CDR3 is made up of 13 amino acids. CDR3 sequence: CASGSQGGKGYTF. CDR3 DNA: TGTGCCAGCGGATCACAGGGGGGAAAAGGCTACACCTTC.

J is TRBJ1-1 and V is TRBV7-9, with D hard to call. The CDR3 runs to 11 residues. V lost 1 base, J lost 10 bases, and 7 bases lay in between. The germline V gene has CDR1 SEHNR and CDR2 FQNEAQ (reference sequence). The CDR3 bases are TGTGCCAGCAGCTTAGAAGCAGGAGCTTTCTTT. This gives the protein CASSLEAGAFF.

The sample holds one count of this clone. This chain connects TRBV28 to TRBJ1-5; TRBD1 matches 8 bases. This CDR3 contains 15 residues. CDR1 and CDR2 from the germline V gene are MDHEN and SYDVKM. Trimming at V came to 6 bases and at J to 1 base, leaving 5 bases not matched to a gene. The chain's CDR3 is CASSPTGASNQPQHF. The CDR3 coding sequence is TGTGCCAGCAGCCCGACAGGGGCCAGCAATCAGCCCCAGCATTTT.